This T cell receptor beta chain was sequenced for a study of shared clonotypes between healthy human individuals. About 90 million PBMCs supplied genomic DNA for unsorted samples. In regard to this clone: Its cognate antigen is unknown.

Study-level results: Specimens sampled were limited to blood, with tissue repertoires likely differing.

Trimming stripped 1 base from V and 4 bases from J, with 13 bases between. Germline V gene data show CDR1 as SGHAT and CDR2 as FQNNGV. The CDR3 has 15 residues. Deep-level running was used for the assay. Clones were sequenced by immunoSEQ multiplex PCR, and TCRdb holds only the in-frame ones, with some missing. The table shows about half a million clones, with less than 85% occurring only once. The J gene is TRBJ1-2, the V gene TRBV11-2; D is perhaps TRBD1 (6 bases). Material: PBMCs. This TCR was sampled from a woman between 35 and 50 years old in good health. Some clones in this sample may be carry-over from other donors' samples. CDR3 bases: TGTGCCAGCAGCTTAGCTGGGGGGCTTGGCTATGGCTACACCTTC. Translated, it gives CASSLAGGLGYGYTF.